The rows below give T cell receptor beta chains drawn from one sample of a study of blood T cell repertoires in COVID-19. The assay was immunoSEQ multiplex PCR, and TCRdb's table has in-frame clones only and misses some. The data show around 210,000 clones, roughly 75% seen once. The material sequenced was peripheral blood. The receptor source for this set is a woman between 65 and 79 years old with acute or convalescent COVID-19. Both conserved end residues are part of each CDR3. Each record gives: clone size, V gene, J gene, D gene, CDR3 protein, CDR3 DNA. D genes are given only for firm matches. Clone size appears in some rows only: once, few, many, or a class for an expanded clone.

clone_size: .; v_call: TRBV28; j_call: TRBJ2-1; d_call: .; cdr3_aa: CASSSPFSSGNEQFF; cdr3_nt: TGTGCCAGCAGTTCACCTTTTAGTTCGGGCAATGAGCAGTTCTTC
clone_size: .; v_call: TRBV29-1; j_call: TRBJ2-5; d_call: .; cdr3_aa: CSVVQVQETQYF; cdr3_nt: TGCAGCGTTGTGCAGGTCCAAGAGACCCAGTACTTC
clone_size: .; v_call: TRBV6-2/TRBV6-3; j_call: TRBJ2-7; d_call: TRBD2; cdr3_aa: CASSSSGNAYEQYF; cdr3_nt: TGTGCCAGCAGTTCTAGCGGGAATGCCTACGAGCAGTACTTC
clone_size: .; v_call: TRBV19; j_call: TRBJ1-4; d_call: .; cdr3_aa: CASSILGRNEKLFF; cdr3_nt: TGTGCCAGTAGTATCCTGGGCCGTAATGAAAAACTGTTTTTT
clone_size: .; v_call: TRBV24-1; j_call: TRBJ2-3; d_call: .; cdr3_aa: CATSVSIGGSTDTQYF; cdr3_nt: TGTGCCACCAGTGTGTCTATTGGCGGGAGCACAGATACGCAGTATTTT
clone_size: .; v_call: TRBV7-9; j_call: TRBJ1-6; d_call: .; cdr3_aa: CATRGNNSPLHF; cdr3_nt: TGTGCCACTCGGGGTAATAATTCACCCCTCCACTTT
clone_size: .; v_call: TRBV7-2; j_call: TRBJ1-5; d_call: .; cdr3_aa: CASSFTPNQPQHF; cdr3_nt: TGTGCGAGCTCTTTTACACCAAATCAGCCCCAGCATTTT
clone_size: .; v_call: TRBV25-1; j_call: TRBJ2-3; d_call: .; cdr3_aa: CASSEGGGDTQYF; cdr3_nt: TGTGCCAGCAGTGAAGGGGGAGGCGATACGCAGTATTTT
clone_size: few; v_call: TRBV29-1; j_call: TRBJ2-5; d_call: TRBD1; cdr3_aa: CSVVPQGTGETQYF; cdr3_nt: TGCAGCGTTGTTCCACAGGGGACAGGAGAGACCCAGTACTTC
clone_size: .; v_call: TRBV19; j_call: TRBJ1-5; d_call: TRBD1; cdr3_aa: CASSPGGGEGKPQHF; cdr3_nt: TGTGCCAGTAGCCCGGGAGGGGGCGAGGGAAAGCCCCAGCATTTT
clone_size: .; v_call: TRBV9; j_call: TRBJ1-1; d_call: .; cdr3_aa: CASSVVGGWNTEAFF; cdr3_nt: TGTGCCAGCAGCGTAGTCGGGGGGTGGAACACTGAAGCTTTCTTT
clone_size: once; v_call: TRBV3-1/TRBV3-2; j_call: TRBJ2-2; d_call: TRBD2; cdr3_aa: CASSPLSGTGELFF; cdr3_nt: TGTGCCAGCAGCCCGCTTAGCGGGACCGGGGAGCTGTTTTTT
clone_size: .; v_call: TRBV7-9; j_call: TRBJ1-2; d_call: .; cdr3_aa: CASSNQRDKNYGYTF; cdr3_nt: TGTGCCAGCAGCAACCAAAGGGACAAAAACTATGGCTACACCTTC
clone_size: .; v_call: TRBV5-1; j_call: TRBJ1-2; d_call: .; cdr3_aa: CASKDSAGEGYGYTF; cdr3_nt: TGCGCCAGCAAGGACAGTGCGGGAGAGGGCTATGGCTACACCTTC
clone_size: .; v_call: TRBV7-5; j_call: TRBJ2-2; d_call: .; cdr3_aa: CARSPGCGLADPANTGELFF; cdr3_nt: TGTGCCAGAAGCCCAGGTTGCGGACTAGCGGATCCCGCGAACACCGGGGAGCTGTTTTTT
clone_size: .; v_call: TRBV3-1/TRBV3-2; j_call: TRBJ2-5; d_call: .; cdr3_aa: CASSQDGTGQETQYF; cdr3_nt: TGTGCCAGCAGCCAAGATGGTACAGGGCAAGAGACCCAGTACTTC
clone_size: .; v_call: TRBV28; j_call: TRBJ2-7; d_call: TRBD1; cdr3_aa: CASRPTGGSTGYEQYF; cdr3_nt: TGTGCCAGCAGGCCGACAGGGGGCAGTACTGGCTACGAGCAGTACTTC
clone_size: .; v_call: TRBV28; j_call: TRBJ1-2; d_call: TRBD1; cdr3_aa: CASRTDRGNGYTF; cdr3_nt: TGTGCCAGCAGAACAGACAGGGGAAACGGCTACACCTTC
clone_size: few; v_call: TRBV5-1; j_call: TRBJ1-1; d_call: .; cdr3_aa: CASSEAFGGTEAFF; cdr3_nt: TGCGCCAGCAGCGAAGCCTTCGGGGGCACTGAAGCTTTCTTT
clone_size: once; v_call: TRBV11-2; j_call: TRBJ2-2; d_call: TRBD2; cdr3_aa: CASSLGSSGYGELFF; cdr3_nt: TGTGCCAGCAGCTTAGGAAGTAGCGGGTACGGGGAGCTGTTTTTT
clone_size: .; v_call: TRBV12-3/TRBV12-4; j_call: TRBJ2-1; d_call: .; cdr3_aa: CASRLSPRDEQFF; cdr3_nt: TGTGCCAGCAGGTTGTCCCCCAGGGATGAGCAGTTCTTC
clone_size: .; v_call: TRBV24-1; j_call: TRBJ1-2; d_call: TRBD1; cdr3_aa: CATSDQDRDYGYTF; cdr3_nt: TGTGCCACCAGTGACCAGGACAGGGACTATGGCTACACCTTC
clone_size: .; v_call: TRBV30; j_call: TRBJ2-1; d_call: TRBD2; cdr3_aa: CAWSEGTSGSSYNEQFF; cdr3_nt: TGTGCCTGGAGTGAGGGGACTAGCGGGAGCTCCTACAATGAGCAGTTCTTC
clone_size: .; v_call: TRBV28; j_call: TRBJ2-7; d_call: .; cdr3_aa: CASSVQGGYEQYF; cdr3_nt: TGTGCCAGCAGCGTACAGGGGGGGTACGAGCAGTACTTC
clone_size: .; v_call: TRBV10-3; j_call: TRBJ2-3; d_call: .; cdr3_aa: CAISEPGVSQYF; cdr3_nt: TGTGCCATCAGTGAGCCGGGAGTATCGCAGTATTTT
clone_size: .; v_call: TRBV18; j_call: TRBJ2-5; d_call: TRBD2; cdr3_aa: CASSRGTSGVQETQYF; cdr3_nt: TGTGCCAGCTCACGGGGGACTAGCGGGGTACAAGAGACCCAGTACTTC
clone_size: few; v_call: TRBV11-2; j_call: TRBJ2-1; d_call: TRBD1; cdr3_aa: CASSLLAGTVHEQFF; cdr3_nt: TGTGCCAGCAGCTTATTGGCAGGGACAGTACATGAGCAGTTCTTC
clone_size: .; v_call: TRBV10-3; j_call: TRBJ2-5; d_call: TRBD1; cdr3_aa: CAISEDRGQETQYF; cdr3_nt: TGTGCCATCAGTGAGGACAGGGGGCAAGAGACCCAGTACTTC
clone_size: .; v_call: TRBV5-1; j_call: TRBJ2-2; d_call: .; cdr3_aa: CASSLTPIQGSTGELFF; cdr3_nt: TGCGCCAGCAGCTTGACCCCCATACAGGGAAGCACCGGGGAGCTGTTTTTT
clone_size: .; v_call: TRBV30; j_call: TRBJ2-7; d_call: .; cdr3_aa: CAWRRQRGTYEQYF; cdr3_nt: TGTGCCTGGAGGCGCCAGAGGGGGACCTACGAGCAGTACTTC
clone_size: .; v_call: TRBV2; j_call: TRBJ1-4; d_call: TRBD1; cdr3_aa: CASRGDRNEKLFF; cdr3_nt: TGTGCCAGCAGGGGGGACAGAAATGAAAAACTGTTTTTT
clone_size: .; v_call: TRBV19; j_call: TRBJ2-2; d_call: TRBD1; cdr3_aa: CASSIKSSGQGARLTGELFF; cdr3_nt: TGTGCCAGTAGTATAAAGTCCAGCGGACAGGGGGCAAGGCTAACCGGGGAGCTGTTTTTT
clone_size: many; v_call: TRBV6-6; j_call: TRBJ2-2; d_call: .; cdr3_aa: CASSMGGRGTGELFF; cdr3_nt: TGTGCCAGCAGCATGGGGGGAAGGGGCACCGGGGAGCTGTTTTTT
clone_size: .; v_call: TRBV7-9; j_call: TRBJ2-7; d_call: .; cdr3_aa: CASSLDMGADEQYF; cdr3_nt: TGTGCCAGCAGCTTAGATATGGGGGCGGACGAGCAGTACTTC
clone_size: .; v_call: TRBV19; j_call: TRBJ2-7; d_call: TRBD1; cdr3_aa: CASSGQGVYEQYF; cdr3_nt: TGTGCCAGTAGCGGACAGGGAGTATACGAGCAGTACTTC
clone_size: .; v_call: TRBV24-1; j_call: TRBJ2-3; d_call: TRBD2; cdr3_aa: CATSDFGPGTRSFRTDTQYF; cdr3_nt: TGTGCCACCAGTGATTTTGGACCCGGGACTAGGAGTTTTCGCACAGATACGCAGTATTTT
clone_size: .; v_call: TRBV6-5; j_call: TRBJ1-1; d_call: TRBD1; cdr3_aa: CASSQQGTEAFF; cdr3_nt: TGTGCCAGCAGTCAACAGGGGACTGAAGCTTTCTTT
clone_size: .; v_call: TRBV4-2; j_call: TRBJ1-2; d_call: .; cdr3_aa: CASSRGLSEGGYGYTF; cdr3_nt: TGTGCCAGCAGCCGGGGATTGTCGGAGGGAGGCTATGGCTACACCTTC
clone_size: .; v_call: TRBV9; j_call: TRBJ2-5; d_call: TRBD2; cdr3_aa: CASSVGARLAGQETQYF; cdr3_nt: TGTGCCAGCAGCGTAGGGGCGAGGCTAGCGGGGCAAGAGACCCAGTACTTC
clone_size: few; v_call: TRBV30; j_call: TRBJ1-5; d_call: .; cdr3_aa: CAWSVMGPSGNQPQHF; cdr3_nt: TGTGCCTGGAGTGTAATGGGGCCAAGTGGCAATCAGCCCCAGCATTTT
clone_size: .; v_call: TRBV15; j_call: TRBJ1-1; d_call: .; cdr3_aa: CATSRDPPKIQGPEAFF; cdr3_nt: TGTGCCACCAGCAGAGACCCACCCAAAATACAGGGCCCTGAAGCTTTCTTT
clone_size: .; v_call: TRBV5-6; j_call: TRBJ2-2; d_call: TRBD2; cdr3_aa: CASSIRLAGDAGELFF; cdr3_nt: TGTGCCAGCAGCATTAGACTAGCGGGAGATGCCGGGGAGCTGTTTTTT
clone_size: .; v_call: TRBV9; j_call: TRBJ2-6; d_call: TRBD1; cdr3_aa: CASSQSRQGWSGANVLTF; cdr3_nt: TGTGCCAGCAGCCAATCCCGACAGGGGTGGTCTGGGGCCAACGTCCTGACTTTC
clone_size: .; v_call: TRBV9; j_call: TRBJ2-2; d_call: TRBD2; cdr3_aa: CASSPRLAGVTGELFF; cdr3_nt: TGTGCCAGCAGCCCTCGACTAGCGGGAGTAACCGGGGAGCTGTTTTTT
clone_size: .; v_call: TRBV7-9; j_call: TRBJ2-3; d_call: .; cdr3_aa: CASSGRIGTDTQYF; cdr3_nt: TGTGCCAGCAGCGGGAGAATTGGCACAGATACGCAGTATTTT
clone_size: .; v_call: TRBV7-3; j_call: TRBJ1-1; d_call: .; cdr3_aa: CASSLGKETEAFF; cdr3_nt: TGTGCCAGCAGCTTAGGTAAGGAGACTGAAGCTTTCTTT
clone_size: .; v_call: TRBV9; j_call: TRBJ2-1; d_call: .; cdr3_aa: CASSVGGLSYNEQFF; cdr3_nt: TGTGCCAGCAGCGTTGGAGGGCTTTCCTACAATGAGCAGTTCTTC
clone_size: .; v_call: TRBV2; j_call: TRBJ2-1; d_call: TRBD2; cdr3_aa: CASSEGSGRRNEQFF; cdr3_nt: TGTGCCAGCAGTGAGGGCAGCGGGAGGAGGAATGAGCAGTTCTTC
clone_size: .; v_call: TRBV28; j_call: TRBJ2-3; d_call: .; cdr3_aa: CASSLSRATTLTDTQYF; cdr3_nt: TGTGCCAGCAGTTTATCCCGCGCGACTACCCTCACAGATACGCAGTATTTT
clone_size: .; v_call: TRBV19; j_call: TRBJ2-1; d_call: TRBD2; cdr3_aa: CASSIEGTSGMRNEQFF; cdr3_nt: TGTGCCAGTAGTATAGAGGGCACTAGCGGGATGAGGAATGAGCAGTTCTTC
clone_size: few; v_call: TRBV7-2; j_call: TRBJ2-1; d_call: TRBD2; cdr3_aa: CASSSRLAGGWNEQFF; cdr3_nt: TGTGCCAGCAGCTCGAGACTAGCGGGAGGGTGGAATGAGCAGTTCTTC
clone_size: .; v_call: TRBV12-3/TRBV12-4; j_call: TRBJ1-4; d_call: .; cdr3_aa: CASSLDRGEKLFF; cdr3_nt: TGTGCCAGCAGTTTAGATAGGGGGGAAAAACTGTTTTTT
clone_size: .; v_call: TRBV28; j_call: TRBJ2-7; d_call: TRBD2; cdr3_aa: CASDTGLAGVGQYF; cdr3_nt: TGTGCCAGCGATACGGGACTAGCGGGAGTTGGGCAGTACTTC
clone_size: few; v_call: TRBV14; j_call: TRBJ2-5; d_call: .; cdr3_aa: CASSQGKQLYQETQYF; cdr3_nt: TGTGCCAGCAGCCAAGGTAAACAGCTGTACCAAGAGACCCAGTACTTC
clone_size: .; v_call: TRBV2; j_call: TRBJ1-1; d_call: .; cdr3_aa: CASRTGLSYEAFF; cdr3_nt: TGTGCCAGCAGGACGGGACTCTCGTATGAAGCTTTCTTT
clone_size: .; v_call: TRBV19; j_call: TRBJ2-2; d_call: TRBD2; cdr3_aa: CASSRLAGGTGELFF; cdr3_nt: TGTGCCAGTAGTAGACTAGCGGGAGGGACCGGGGAGCTGTTTTTT